This entry features one TCR beta chain sequence. This clonotype has a count of ten or more. Its antigen is still unknown. There are no base qualities to consult, and no much larger clone falls within one base. Looking up the germline V gene yields CDR1 SGHRS and CDR2 YFSETQ. From the cysteine up to the phenylalanine, the CDR3 has a length of 14 residues. Left in the record is the CDR3 DNA by itself, 42 bases read in frame from the first base. Trimming costs V 4 bases and J 3 bases, and their ends lie 14 bases apart. Only healthy Caucasian donors were included. The twin cohort comprised three pairs of female monozygotic twins, all aged roughly 18 to 30 years. Positive isolation kits from Invitrogen were used to isolate CD4+ and CD8+ T cell populations. The library was generated by 5' RACE. Sequencing took place on an Illumina HiSeq 2000. A universal primer binding site was added through template switching, and the final cDNA carried a unique molecular identifier so that TCR cDNA molecules could be counted accurately. Specific primers in the conserved constant-segment region were used to synthesize first-strand cDNA for TCR alpha and beta chains. To control for contamination, every cDNA library carried two barcodes: a SMART-Mk sample barcode plus Illumina barcodes. TruSeq adapter sequences along with Illumina sample barcodes were introduced in two successive PCR steps. The TCR alpha and beta cDNA libraries were sequenced on the Illumina HiSeq platform using custom primers. The original pipeline was this. Raw reads were processed with MiGEC to extract unique molecular identifiers, and MiXCR was used to determine CDR3 positions. For each individual, recombination models were inferred using an EM algorithm with the repgenHMM and IGoR tools. Shared clonotype analysis was performed with the tcR package in R, normalizing sharing by the product of cloneset sizes. To study raw recombination without the effects of thymic and clonal selection, out-of-frame nonproductive sequences were analyzed. Using fastp trimming at Q25 and MiXCR clonotype assembly, TCRdb reanalyzed the public sequencing data and kept in-frame beta chains. Each CDR3 protein gets just one entry, which takes the most common genes and DNA from the rows behind it. These V and J calls derive from TCRdb rather than the authors' analysis. The sample table records approximately 500,000 distinct CDR3 sequences; roughly 26% of these occur just once. The top ten hold about 3% of the sample.

The data belong to a study of identical twins (dated by TCRdb to 2015 to 2016). Broadly, across the study: To test whether fetal clonotypes persist, the study used deep sequencing on TCR alpha and beta repertoires from monozygotic twins, unrelated adults of various ages, and cord blood. To rule out contamination, the twin experiments were replicated at different times with different library preparation protocols. Study-level results and caveats: The excess sharing between twins in beta out-of-frame sequences was weaker because fewer shared sequences reduced the signal-to-noise ratio. Out-of-frame TCR alpha sequences shared between twins showed an excess of low generation-probability sequences compared with coincidental sharing between unrelated individuals. Fewer insertions were carried by abundant cord blood beta clonotypes; a weaker similar trend was observed in young adult naive repertoires, while no such trend was observed in memory repertoires. Invariant T cells such as MAIT and iNKT could partly confound zero-insertion analyses, although diverse VJ usage argued against such confounding for most clonotypes. Because the same donors could not be followed over many years, conclusions were based on cross-sectional statistical analysis. Out-of-frame TCR alpha sharing in monozygotic twins was systematically underestimated by recombination models, whereas sharing between unrelated individuals was in agreement with the recombination models.

The same specimen was also included in a second study, on T cells expressing NK-cell markers. The second study's authors report: In sorted CD3+CD56+NKG2C+, CD3+CD56+NKG2C- and CD3+CD56-NKG2C+ T-cell subsets from several donors, TCR beta-chain repertoires were profiled. Of the eight sequenced donors, seven were found to be HCMV-seropositive and one was found to be HCMV-seronegative. To restrict sorting to alphabetaTCR-expressing T cells, an anti-gammadeltaTCR antibody was added in several experiments. For several donors, the dominant CD3+CD56+NKG2C+ clonotypes were among the top 10 CD8+ clonotypes and accounted for roughly 1.0-8% of CD8+ T cells. Those dominant clonotypes were again the most abundant among CD3+CD56-NKG2C+ cells in a few donors, at about 25-60.1%. Whether the expanded NKG2C-expressing T cell clones were specific for HCMV antigens was left unclear. The eight sequenced donors were randomly selected healthy volunteers, three men and five women. HCMV-specific IgG was detected in serum with a commercial ELISA kit to determine HCMV serostatus. MIGEC handled demultiplexing of the reads and grouping by UMI, while MiTCR was used to assemble and quantify clonotypes. To exclude erroneous sequences, only TCR cDNA sequences supported by at least two reads were retained. The tcR package was used for downstream repertoire analysis, and clonotypes were matched across fractions by CDR3 nucleotide sequence plus V segment. VDJmatch was used to annotate antigen specificity against VDJdb, with one amino acid substitution allowed in CDR3.

This sequence originates from a woman aged 18-29 years in good health. The sequence links TRBV5-1 to TRBJ2-7, with no D gene named confidently. Sequencing was done on a sample of CD4+ T cells sorted from blood. The nucleotides are TGCGCCAGCAGCGTAGGCCCCGACGTCTACGAGCAGTACTTC. Translated, it gives CASSVGPDVYEQYF.